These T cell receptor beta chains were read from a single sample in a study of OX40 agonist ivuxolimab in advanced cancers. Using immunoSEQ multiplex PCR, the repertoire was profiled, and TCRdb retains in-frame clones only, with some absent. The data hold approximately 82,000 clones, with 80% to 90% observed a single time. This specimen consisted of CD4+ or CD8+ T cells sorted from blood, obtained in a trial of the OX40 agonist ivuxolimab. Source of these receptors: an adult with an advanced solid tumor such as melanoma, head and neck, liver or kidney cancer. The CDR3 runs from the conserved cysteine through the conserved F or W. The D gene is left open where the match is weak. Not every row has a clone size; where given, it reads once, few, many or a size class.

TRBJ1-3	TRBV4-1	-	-	TGCGCCAGCAGCCAAGAGAGGGACCGATTTAGCTCTGGAAACACCATATATTTT	CASSQERDRFSSGNTIYF
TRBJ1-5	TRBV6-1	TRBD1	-	TGTGCCAGCCGCCGGGACAGGGGGCCTCAGCCCCAGCATTTT	CASRRDRGPQPQHF
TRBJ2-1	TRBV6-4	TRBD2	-	TGTGCCAGCAGTGACCGGGGGGGCCGATACAATGAGCAGTTCTTC	CASSDRGGRYNEQFF
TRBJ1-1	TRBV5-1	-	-	TGCGCCGGCAGAGTCAGGGTGGGCGACACTGAAGCTTTCTTT	CAGRVRVGDTEAFF
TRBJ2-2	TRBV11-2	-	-	TGTGCCAGCAGCTTAGCTGGTTCGGGCCTGGGGGAGCTGTTTTTT	CASSLAGSGLGELFF
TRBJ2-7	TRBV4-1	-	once	TGCGCCAGCAGCCAAGGCCCTACCAGCTCCTACGAGCAGTACTTC	CASSQGPTSSYEQYF
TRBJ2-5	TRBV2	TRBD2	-	TGTGCCAGCAGCGAGCTAGCGGCCATGGGGACCCAGTACTTC	CASSELAAMGTQYF
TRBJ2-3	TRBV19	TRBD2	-	TGTGCCAGTAGTCACGGGAGGGGAGCCGATACGCAGTATTTT	CASSHGRGADTQYF
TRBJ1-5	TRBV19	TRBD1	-	TGTGCCAGTAGTTCCGGGACAGGGTACCAGCCCCAGCATTTT	CASSSGTGYQPQHF
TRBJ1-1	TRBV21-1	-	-	TGTGCCAGCAGCAAAAAAAAAGAGGACAGACAAAAGGGAGCTTTCTTT	CASSKKKEDRQKGAFF
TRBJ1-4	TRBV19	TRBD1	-	TGTGCCAGTAGTGAGGGGGCCAGGGAAAAACTGTTTTTT	CASSEGAREKLFF
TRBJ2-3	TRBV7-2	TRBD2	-	TGTGCCAGCAGCCTCAGCGGGGGGGCAGATACGCAGTATTTT	CASSLSGGADTQYF
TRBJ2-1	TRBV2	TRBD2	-	TGTGCCAGCAGTGAAGAGCTCTCGCGGACTAGCGGGAATGAGCAGTTCTTC	CASSEELSRTSGNEQFF
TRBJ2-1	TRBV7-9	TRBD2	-	TGTGCCAGCAGCCCCAGGACTAGCGGGGCCCCCAATGAGCAGTTCTTC	CASSPRTSGAPNEQFF
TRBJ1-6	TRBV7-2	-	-	TGTGCCAGCAGCTTAACTAGGGCCAATTCACCCCTCCACTTT	CASSLTRANSPLHF
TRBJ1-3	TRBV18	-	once	TGTGCCAGCTCTCTATACGGCTCTGGAAACACCATATATTTT	CASSLYGSGNTIYF
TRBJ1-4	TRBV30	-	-	TGTGCCTGGAGCTACGGACAGCCTGGTGAAAAACTGTTTTTT	CAWSYGQPGEKLFF
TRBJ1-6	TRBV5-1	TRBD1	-	TGCGCCAGCAGCTTGGCCGGGACAGGGATCTCTTCACCCCTCCACTTT	CASSLAGTGISSPLHF
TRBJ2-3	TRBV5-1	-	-	TGCGCCAGCAGCTTGTCCGGGCGGACCACAGATACGCAGTATTTT	CASSLSGRTTDTQYF
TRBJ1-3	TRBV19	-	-	TGTGCCAGTAGTACTTCCCCAGTGGGCCCAACTGGAAACACCATATATTTT	CASSTSPVGPTGNTIYF
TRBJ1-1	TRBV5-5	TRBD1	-	TGTGCCAGCAGGAACGGACAGGGGACGGTCACTGAAGCTTTCTTT	CASRNGQGTVTEAFF
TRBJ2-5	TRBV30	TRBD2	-	TGTGCCTGGAGTGCCGGCGGGGGGACCCACGGGACCCAGTACTTC	CAWSAGGGTHGTQYF
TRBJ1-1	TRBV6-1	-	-	TGTGCCACCCGAGCGAGTATTGGTATGAACACTGAAGCTTTCTTT	CATRASIGMNTEAFF
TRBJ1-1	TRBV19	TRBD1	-	TGTGCCAGTGACAGGGGGGCGCGACGGAACACTGAAGCTTTCTTT	CASDRGARRNTEAFF
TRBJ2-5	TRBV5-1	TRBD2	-	TGCGCCAGCAGCGCGCTGGGGCTAGCGGTTAGAGAGACCCAGTACTTC	CASSALGLAVRETQYF
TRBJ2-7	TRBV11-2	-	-	TGTGCCAGCAGTGGGCGGGTGGGGCCCTACGAGCAGTACTTC	CASSGRVGPYEQYF
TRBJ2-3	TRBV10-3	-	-	TGTGCCATTATGTCTCCGGGCACAGATACGCAGTATTTT	CAIMSPGTDTQYF
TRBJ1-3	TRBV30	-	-	TGTGCCTGGGCCGCCGGGTTCTCTGGAAACACCATATATTTT	CAWAAGFSGNTIYF
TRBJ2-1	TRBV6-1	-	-	TGTGCCAGCAGTCTAAGGGTGGACTCCTACAATGAGCAGTTCTTC	CASSLRVDSYNEQFF
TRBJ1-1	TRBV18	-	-	TGTGCCAGCTCACGTGACAGTTTGTTCACTGAAGCTTTCTTT	CASSRDSLFTEAFF
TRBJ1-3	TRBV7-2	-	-	TGTGCCAGCAGCTTAGTCGTTGGATTGGAAAACACCATATATTTT	CASSLVVGLENTIYF
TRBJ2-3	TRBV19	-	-	TGTGCCAGTGACCGGAGCGTAGGAGGACCCGGTACGCAGTATTTT	CASDRSVGGPGTQYF
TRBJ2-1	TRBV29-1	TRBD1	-	TGCAGCGCAGGGGGCGGATACAATGAGCAGTTCTTC	CSAGGGYNEQFF
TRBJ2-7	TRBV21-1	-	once	TGTGCCAGCAGCAAAGGGAAACAGGGCCACGAGCAGTACTTC	CASSKGKQGHEQYF
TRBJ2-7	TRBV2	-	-	TGTGCCAGCAGTGGGAGACTACTACCCTACGAGCAGTACTTC	CASSGRLLPYEQYF
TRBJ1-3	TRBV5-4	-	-	TGTGCCAGCAGTTTATCTAACAGGGCGTCTGGAAACACCATATATTTT	CASSLSNRASGNTIYF
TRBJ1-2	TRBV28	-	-	TGTGCCAGCAGTCCCCCCGGACGCTATGGCTACACCTTC	CASSPPGRYGYTF
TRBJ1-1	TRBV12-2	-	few	TGTGCAAGTCGGTCGACAGGGGAGGCTGACACTGAAGCTTTCTTT	CASRSTGEADTEAFF
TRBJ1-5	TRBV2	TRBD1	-	TGTGCCAGCAGTGGCCCTAGGACAGGGGGCAAGCAGCCCCAGCATTTT	CASSGPRTGGKQPQHF
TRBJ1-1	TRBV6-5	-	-	TGTGCCAGCAGACGGACGGGGAACACTGAAGCTTTCTTT	CASRRTGNTEAFF
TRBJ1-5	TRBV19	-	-	TGTGCCAGTAGTTGGAGATCTAGTCCAAATCAGCCCCAGCATTTT	CASSWRSSPNQPQHF
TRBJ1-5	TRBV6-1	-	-	TGTGCCAGCAGTGATCCCACACAGGGTTGGGATCAGCCCCAGCATTTT	CASSDPTQGWDQPQHF
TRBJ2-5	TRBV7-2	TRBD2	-	TGTGCCAGCAGCTCCAGACTAGCGGGGGCCCAAGAGACCCAGTACTTC	CASSSRLAGAQETQYF
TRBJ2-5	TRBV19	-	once	TGTGCCAGTAGCGACCAAGGCGGGTTCCAAGAGACCCAGTACTTC	CASSDQGGFQETQYF
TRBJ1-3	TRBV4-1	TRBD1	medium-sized	TGCGCCAGCAGCGAGCGGACAGGGCGCTCTGGAAACACCATATATTTT	CASSERTGRSGNTIYF
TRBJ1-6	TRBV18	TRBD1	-	TGTGCCAGCTCACCACGAGGGACAGAAAATTCACCCCTCCACTTT	CASSPRGTENSPLHF
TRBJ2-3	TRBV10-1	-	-	TGCGCCAGCAGTGCCATCGAAAAGGCAGATACGCAGTATTTT	CASSAIEKADTQYF
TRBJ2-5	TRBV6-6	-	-	TGTGCCAGCAGTATTAAAGAGACCCAGTACTTC	CASSIKETQYF